The source of this T cell receptor (beta chain) is a study of cytomegalovirus exposure and HLA in healthy donors. Overall study results and limits: Indistinguishability led to the exclusion of some V segments, TRBV6-2 and TRBV6-3 included.

Comments on this clone: What it recognizes is unknown.

Germline lookup yields CDR1 SGHDT and CDR2 YYEEEE. The CDR3 is 14 amino acids. The V gene lost 0 bases and the J gene lost 6 bases, with 12 bases spanning the gap. PCR amplification relied on 60 Vbeta primers (plus 13 Jbeta primers). In the study's own analysis: In a later analysis, the count reached tens of millions of unique TCR beta chains, with approximately 10 million shared. Assay used: immunoSEQ multiplex PCR; TCRdb lists only in-frame clones, some missing. D and trimming come from the DNA, and the V and J calls and clone size come from that table. Recorded for this sample: approximately 58,000 clones.

Material: PBMCs. This rearrangement joins TRBV5-6 to TRBJ1-2, with D perhaps TRBD1 (5 bases). The TCR sequence derives from a man in his thirties or forties in good health and CMV-seropositive. CDR3 sequence reads: CASSLAAGRDGYTF. CDR3 DNA: TGTGCCAGCAGCTTGGCGGCGGGGCGGGATGGCTACACCTTC.